A selection of T cell receptor beta chains follows, all from one sample in a study of beta chain features in type 1 diabetes. Produced via immunoSEQ multiplex PCR; TCRdb's table is partial and in-frame only. This table has approximately 50,000 clones, about 60% appearing once. The sequenced sample consisted of stem cell memory CD4+ T cells from blood. The receptors were gathered from a woman aged 25 to 39 with type 1 diabetes. Both conserved end residues are part of each CDR3. The order of the fields is D gene, V gene, J gene, clone size, CDR3 DNA, CDR3 protein. The D gene is left open where the match is weak. Rows may omit the clone size; those that give it use once, few, many or a size class.

D gene: NA
V gene: TRBV7-9
J gene: TRBJ1-1
clone size: few
CDR3 DNA: TGTGCCAGCACCCTGGGGCAGGGTAATTTTGAAGCTTTCTTT
CDR3 protein: CASTLGQGNFEAFF

D gene: TRBD2
V gene: TRBV7-2
J gene: TRBJ2-1
clone size: few
CDR3 DNA: TGTGCCAGCAGCCCCCAAGGGCCTAGCGGAACTTTGGATGAGCAGTTCTTC
CDR3 protein: CASSPQGPSGTLDEQFF

D gene: NA
V gene: TRBV5-6
J gene: TRBJ2-2
clone size: NA
CDR3 DNA: TGTGCCAGCAGCTTAAGACCACTAGGCGCGAACACCGGGGAGCTGTTTTTT
CDR3 protein: CASSLRPLGANTGELFF

D gene: NA
V gene: TRBV19
J gene: TRBJ2-4
clone size: NA
CDR3 DNA: TGTGCCAGTAGTACCGATCAGGGGTGGGACATTCAGTACTTC
CDR3 protein: CASSTDQGWDIQYF

D gene: TRBD1
V gene: TRBV7-2
J gene: TRBJ1-2
clone size: NA
CDR3 DNA: TGTGCCAGCAGCCCTAACGGGGACAGGGTCTATGGCTACACCTTC
CDR3 protein: CASSPNGDRVYGYTF

D gene: NA
V gene: TRBV2
J gene: TRBJ2-3
clone size: NA
CDR3 DNA: TGTGCCAGCAGACGGGTGGGGCCACAAGATACGCAGTATTTT
CDR3 protein: CASRRVGPQDTQYF

D gene: TRBD2
V gene: TRBV4-2
J gene: TRBJ2-1
clone size: NA
CDR3 DNA: TGTGCCAGCAGCCAGGCTAGCGGGGGCTACAATGAGCAGTTCTTC
CDR3 protein: CASSQASGGYNEQFF

D gene: NA
V gene: TRBV18
J gene: TRBJ1-1
clone size: NA
CDR3 DNA: TGTGCCAGCTCGCCATCAGTGAACACTGAAGCTTTCTTT
CDR3 protein: CASSPSVNTEAFF

D gene: NA
V gene: TRBV29-1
J gene: TRBJ2-1
clone size: NA
CDR3 DNA: TGCAGCGTTGAACGCGTCCCAGGGTCGAATGAGCAGTTCTTC
CDR3 protein: CSVERVPGSNEQFF

D gene: TRBD2
V gene: TRBV7-9
J gene: TRBJ2-3
clone size: NA
CDR3 DNA: TGTGCCAGCAGCTCCCTGCGGGGGGAGGGAGATACGCAGTATTTT
CDR3 protein: CASSSLRGEGDTQYF

D gene: NA
V gene: TRBV29-1
J gene: TRBJ2-7
clone size: NA
CDR3 DNA: TGCAGCGTGCGCCGGGACATCTCCTACGAGCAGTACTTC
CDR3 protein: CSVRRDISYEQYF

D gene: TRBD2
V gene: TRBV2
J gene: TRBJ2-2
clone size: NA
CDR3 DNA: TGTGCCAGCAGGACTAGCGCCGGGGAGCTGTTTTTT
CDR3 protein: CASRTSAGELFF

D gene: NA
V gene: TRBV28
J gene: TRBJ1-2
clone size: NA
CDR3 DNA: TGTGCCAGCAGTTTAAGGTCAGGGCCTTACACCTTC
CDR3 protein: CASSLRSGPYTF

D gene: TRBD2
V gene: TRBV5-1
J gene: TRBJ2-7
clone size: few
CDR3 DNA: TGCGCCAGCAGCGTTAGCGGGAGCTCCTACGAGCAGTACTTC
CDR3 protein: CASSVSGSSYEQYF

D gene: NA
V gene: TRBV27
J gene: TRBJ2-4
clone size: NA
CDR3 DNA: TGTGCCAGCAACCCAATGGCAGGGTACAAAAACATTCAGTACTTC
CDR3 protein: CASNPMAGYKNIQYF

D gene: TRBD2
V gene: TRBV2
J gene: TRBJ2-5
clone size: NA
CDR3 DNA: TGTGCCAGCAGTCTAGGACTAGCGGCCGGAGAAGAGACCCAGTACTTC
CDR3 protein: CASSLGLAAGEETQYF

D gene: NA
V gene: TRBV28
J gene: TRBJ1-2
clone size: few
CDR3 DNA: TGTGCCAGCAGTGCGTCTCGGGGCTACACCTTC
CDR3 protein: CASSASRGYTF

D gene: TRBD1
V gene: TRBV28
J gene: TRBJ2-2
clone size: NA
CDR3 DNA: TGTGCCAGCAGTTTCCTAGGGCAGGGGGTCACCGGGGAGCTGTTTTTT
CDR3 protein: CASSFLGQGVTGELFF

D gene: TRBD2
V gene: TRBV23-1
J gene: TRBJ2-5
clone size: NA
CDR3 DNA: TGCGCCAGCAGTCAAGGAGGTAGCGGGAGGGCCGATGAGACCCAGTACTTC
CDR3 protein: CASSQGGSGRADETQYF

D gene: NA
V gene: TRBV29-1
J gene: TRBJ2-7
clone size: few
CDR3 DNA: TGCAGCGTAGTACGGGACACATCCTACGAGCAGTACTTC
CDR3 protein: CSVVRDTSYEQYF

D gene: TRBD1
V gene: TRBV9
J gene: TRBJ2-3
clone size: NA
CDR3 DNA: TGTGCCAGCAAGGCAGGGGGCCTTAGCACAGATACGCAGTATTTT
CDR3 protein: CASKAGGLSTDTQYF

D gene: NA
V gene: TRBV6-1
J gene: TRBJ2-1
clone size: NA
CDR3 DNA: TGTGCCAGCAGTGAACTCGAAAGCGGCCCCTACAATGAGCAGTTCTTC
CDR3 protein: CASSELESGPYNEQFF

D gene: TRBD2
V gene: TRBV9
J gene: TRBJ2-1
clone size: NA
CDR3 DNA: TGTGCCAGCAGCGTAAGTCTTGGACTAGCGGACCCCAACTCCTACAATGAGCAGTTCTTC
CDR3 protein: CASSVSLGLADPNSYNEQFF

D gene: TRBD2
V gene: TRBV19
J gene: TRBJ2-5
clone size: NA
CDR3 DNA: TGTGCCAGTAGTCTCACTAGCGCTCAAGAGACCCAGTACTTC
CDR3 protein: CASSLTSAQETQYF

D gene: NA
V gene: TRBV2
J gene: TRBJ2-1
clone size: NA
CDR3 DNA: TGTGCCAGCCCCTCGGGGGGCCCCTACAATGAGCAGTTCTTC
CDR3 protein: CASPSGGPYNEQFF

D gene: NA
V gene: TRBV27
J gene: TRBJ2-3
clone size: NA
CDR3 DNA: TGTGCCAGCAGTTTGAAGGGGCGTGGAGATACGCAGTATTTT
CDR3 protein: CASSLKGRGDTQYF

D gene: TRBD2
V gene: TRBV10-3
J gene: TRBJ2-3
clone size: NA
CDR3 DNA: TGTGCCATCGGGACTAGCGGGAATACAGATACGCAGTATTTT
CDR3 protein: CAIGTSGNTDTQYF

D gene: TRBD2
V gene: TRBV9
J gene: TRBJ2-1
clone size: NA
CDR3 DNA: TGTGCCAGCAGCGTACCTAGCGGGAGAGGTGGGAATGAGCAGTTCTTC
CDR3 protein: CASSVPSGRGGNEQFF

D gene: NA
V gene: TRBV28
J gene: TRBJ1-2
clone size: NA
CDR3 DNA: TGTGCCAGCAGTCCTGGATGGGGGGATGGCTACACCTTC
CDR3 protein: CASSPGWGDGYTF

D gene: NA
V gene: TRBV5-1
J gene: TRBJ2-7
clone size: NA
CDR3 DNA: TGCGCCAGCAGCTTGGGGACACGGGGGACCGAGCAGTACTTC
CDR3 protein: CASSLGTRGTEQYF

D gene: TRBD2
V gene: TRBV9
J gene: TRBJ2-1
clone size: NA
CDR3 DNA: TGTGCCAGCAGCGTGAGCGGGAGGGTTTCCTACAATGAGCAGTTCTTC
CDR3 protein: CASSVSGRVSYNEQFF

D gene: NA
V gene: TRBV5-6
J gene: TRBJ1-1
clone size: NA
CDR3 DNA: TGTGCCAGCAGCTTGGGACAACGAAGAAACACTGAAGCTTTCTTT
CDR3 protein: CASSLGQRRNTEAFF

D gene: NA
V gene: TRBV7-9
J gene: TRBJ2-7
clone size: few
CDR3 DNA: TGTGCCAGCAGCTACGCGGCAGCCTACGAGCAGTACTTC
CDR3 protein: CASSYAAAYEQYF

D gene: TRBD1
V gene: TRBV7-9
J gene: TRBJ1-5
clone size: NA
CDR3 DNA: TGTGCCAGCAGCTTTTCCGACAGGGCCCGGTTTACTCAGCCCCAGCATTTT
CDR3 protein: CASSFSDRARFTQPQHF

D gene: TRBD2
V gene: TRBV7-2
J gene: TRBJ2-2
clone size: few
CDR3 DNA: TGTGCCAGCAGCCAGCGGGAGGGCCTGAGGGAGCTGTTTTTT
CDR3 protein: CASSQREGLRELFF

D gene: NA
V gene: TRBV2
J gene: TRBJ2-1
clone size: NA
CDR3 DNA: TGTGCCAGCACCGAGGTCAATGAGCAGTTCTTC
CDR3 protein: CASTEVNEQFF

D gene: TRBD1
V gene: TRBV7-3
J gene: TRBJ1-2
clone size: NA
CDR3 DNA: TGTGCCAGCAGCTCAGCAATCGGGACAGCCGGCTACACCTTC
CDR3 protein: CASSSAIGTAGYTF

D gene: NA
V gene: TRBV7-9
J gene: TRBJ1-5
clone size: NA
CDR3 DNA: TGTGCCAGCAGCGTCTTCGGGGATCAGCCCCAGCATTTT
CDR3 protein: CASSVFGDQPQHF

D gene: TRBD2
V gene: TRBV4-1
J gene: TRBJ2-5
clone size: NA
CDR3 DNA: TGCGCCAGCAGCCAAGCCCCGGGACTAGCGGGTTCCGAGACCCAGTACTTC
CDR3 protein: CASSQAPGLAGSETQYF

D gene: TRBD1
V gene: TRBV28
J gene: TRBJ1-1
clone size: NA
CDR3 DNA: TGTGCCAGCAGTTTGTGGCAGGGGGAGGCTTGGAACACTGAAGCTTTCTTT
CDR3 protein: CASSLWQGEAWNTEAFF

D gene: TRBD1
V gene: TRBV7-9
J gene: TRBJ2-7
clone size: NA
CDR3 DNA: TGTGCCAGCAGCCTCCACGGACAGGGTCTTTACGAGCAGTACTTC
CDR3 protein: CASSLHGQGLYEQYF

D gene: NA
V gene: TRBV2
J gene: TRBJ2-3
clone size: few
CDR3 DNA: TGTGCCAGCAGTGTGGCTAGCAGCACAGATACGCAGTATTTT
CDR3 protein: CASSVASSTDTQYF

D gene: TRBD2
V gene: TRBV4-1
J gene: TRBJ2-1
clone size: NA
CDR3 DNA: TGCGCCAGCAGCCAGACGGGACTAGCGGGTGACAATGAGCAGTTCTTC
CDR3 protein: CASSQTGLAGDNEQFF

D gene: TRBD1
V gene: TRBV27
J gene: TRBJ2-5
clone size: few
CDR3 DNA: TGTGCCAGCAGACCGCGACAGGGGGAGGCAGAGACCCAGTACTTC
CDR3 protein: CASRPRQGEAETQYF

D gene: NA
V gene: TRBV29-1
J gene: TRBJ1-1
clone size: few
CDR3 DNA: TGCAGCGTTGTTCCGGGGAAGACTGAAGCTTTCTTT
CDR3 protein: CSVVPGKTEAFF

D gene: NA
V gene: TRBV4-1
J gene: TRBJ2-6
clone size: few
CDR3 DNA: TGCGCCAGTCCCCAAGACCCGGGGGAAGGGGCCAACGTCCTGACTTTC
CDR3 protein: CASPQDPGEGANVLTF

D gene: NA
V gene: TRBV2
J gene: TRBJ2-3
clone size: NA
CDR3 DNA: TGTGCCAGCAGTGACTATACGGGCACAGATACGCAGTATTTT
CDR3 protein: CASSDYTGTDTQYF